These 6 T cell receptor beta chains originate from one sample sequenced in a study of control samples from healthy donors and cancer patients. Sequenced by immunoSEQ multiplex PCR; TCRdb stores in-frame clones only, minus some. Among tens of thousands of clones listed, about 89% were seen once. Sequenced: blood. The origin of the receptors is a man aged 45-60 years in good health.

The V and J genes are TRBV7-9 and TRBJ1-3; D remains unclear. Trimming removed 6 bases from V and 12 bases from J, with 24 bases in between. The CDR3 contains 15 residues. The V gene's germline CDR1 is SEHNR and CDR2 FQNEAQ (reference sequence). The CDR3 protein is CASRETSGIQGHIYF. The CDR3 DNA follows: TGTGCCAGCAGAGAGACCTCCGGGATCCAAGGGCACATATATTTT.

V and J are TRBV12-3 or TRBV12-4 and TRBJ2-5; tentatively, D is TRBD1 (6 bases). This CDR3 has 13 amino acids. The germline V and J ends were trimmed by 5 bases and 2 bases, with 9 bases remaining between them. The CDR3 bases are TGTGCCAGCAGTCGGACAGTACAAGAGACCCAGTACTTC. Residues: CASSRTVQETQYF.

The V gene is TRBV5-6, the J gene TRBJ1-5; 9 positions match TRBD1. This CDR3 comprises 17 residues. V was clipped by 2 bases and J by 5 bases; unmatched bases: 11. Per germline, CDR1 SGHDT and CDR2 YYEEEE. CDR3 in amino acids: CASSLGPTGGADQPQHF. The CDR3 nucleotides are TGTGCCAGCAGCTTAGGCCCTACAGGGGGCGCGGATCAGCCCCAGCATTTT.

This chain connects TRBV9 to TRBJ2-2, with D unclear. Germline V gene sequence: CDR1 SGDLS, CDR2 YYNGEE. The CDR3 is made up of 14 amino acids. Trimming took off 0 bases at V and 2 bases at J, with 5 bases between the two ends. The DNA for the CDR3 is TGTGCCAGCAGCGTAGTGATCAACACCGGGGAGCTGTTTTTT. Amino acid sequence: CASSVVINTGELFF.

The chain uses TRBV19 and TRBJ2-1; D gene unclear. Germline V gives CDR1 LNHDA, CDR2 SQIVND (reference sequence). The CDR3 loop spans 17 amino acids. The ends were cut back, 1 base at V and 10 bases at J, with 23 bases in the middle. In nucleotides, the CDR3 is TGTGCCAGTAGTATAGGCAGTCCTCGCCCTCGTTTGGAGGAGCAGTTCTTC. It is translated as CASSIGSPRPRLEEQFF.

The rearrangement joins TRBV7-9 to TRBJ1-6; 7 bases line up with TRBD1. CDR1 and CDR2 from the germline V gene are SEHNR and FQNEAQ (reference sequence). The CDR3 extends over 14 amino acids. The V gene end was trimmed by 5 bases and the J gene end by 7 bases; junction bases not matched to a gene: 5. CDR3 amino acids: CASSEDRINSPLHF. CDR3 DNA sequence: TGTGCCAGCAGCGAGGACAGGATCAATTCACCCCTCCACTTT.